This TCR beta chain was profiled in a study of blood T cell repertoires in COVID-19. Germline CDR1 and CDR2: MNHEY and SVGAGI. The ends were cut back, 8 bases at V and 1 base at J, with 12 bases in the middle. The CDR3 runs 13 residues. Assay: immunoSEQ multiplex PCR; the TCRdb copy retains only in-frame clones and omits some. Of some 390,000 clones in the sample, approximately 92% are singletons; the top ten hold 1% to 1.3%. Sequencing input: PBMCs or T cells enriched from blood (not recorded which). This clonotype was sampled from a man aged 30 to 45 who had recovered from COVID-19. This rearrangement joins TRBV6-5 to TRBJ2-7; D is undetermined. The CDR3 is CASRLRYSYEQYF. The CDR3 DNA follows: TGTGCCAGCCGACTTCGCTATTCCTACGAGCAGTACTTC.